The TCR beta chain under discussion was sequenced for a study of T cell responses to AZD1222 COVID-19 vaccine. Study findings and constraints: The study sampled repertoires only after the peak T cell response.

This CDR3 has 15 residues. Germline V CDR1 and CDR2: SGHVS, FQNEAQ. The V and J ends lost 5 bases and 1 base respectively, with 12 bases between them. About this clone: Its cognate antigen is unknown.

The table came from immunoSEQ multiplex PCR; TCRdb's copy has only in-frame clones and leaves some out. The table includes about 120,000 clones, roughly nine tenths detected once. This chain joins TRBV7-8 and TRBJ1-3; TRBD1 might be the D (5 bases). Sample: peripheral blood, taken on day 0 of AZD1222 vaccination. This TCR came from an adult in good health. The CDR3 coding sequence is TGTGCCAGCAGCCCACAGGCGGCTTCTGGAAACACCATATATTTT. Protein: CASSPQAASGNTIYF.